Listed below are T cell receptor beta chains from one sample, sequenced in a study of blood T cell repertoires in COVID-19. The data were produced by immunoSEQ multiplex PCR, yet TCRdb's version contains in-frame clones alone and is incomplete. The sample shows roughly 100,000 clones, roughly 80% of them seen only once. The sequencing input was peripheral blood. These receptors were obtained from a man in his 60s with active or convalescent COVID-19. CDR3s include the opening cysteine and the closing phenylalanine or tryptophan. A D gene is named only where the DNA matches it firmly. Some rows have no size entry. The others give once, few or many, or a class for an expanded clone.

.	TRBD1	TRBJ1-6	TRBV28	TGTGCCAGCAGTTCCACTCGACAGGGAAACAATTCACCCCTCCACTTT	CASSSTRQGNNSPLHF
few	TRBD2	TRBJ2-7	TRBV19	TGTGCCAGTAGTATAATACTAGCGAAGGCCTACGAGCAGTACTTC	CASSIILAKAYEQYF
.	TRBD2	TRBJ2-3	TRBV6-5	TGTGCCAGTCGCCGGACTAGCCAGTCTAGGGATACGCAGTATTTT	CASRRTSQSRDTQYF
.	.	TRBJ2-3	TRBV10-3	TGTGCCATCAGTTCCGGCACAGATACGCAGTATTTT	CAISSGTDTQYF
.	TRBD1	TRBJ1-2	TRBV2	TGTGCCAGCAGTGAAACGGGACAGTTCGGCTATGGCTACACCTTC	CASSETGQFGYGYTF
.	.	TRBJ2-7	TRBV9	TGTGCCAGCAGCGTAAAATCCATGTACGAGCAGTACTTC	CASSVKSMYEQYF
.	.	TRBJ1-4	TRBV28	TGTGCCAGCACGAGATCTAATGAAAAACTGTTTTTT	CASTRSNEKLFF
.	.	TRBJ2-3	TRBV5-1	TGCGCCAGCAGCCCGGGACTCAAGGGGGATACGCAGTATTTT	CASSPGLKGDTQYF
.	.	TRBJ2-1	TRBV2	TGTGCCAGCACTTATGGAGCGAAGGAGCAGTTCTTC	CASTYGAKEQFF
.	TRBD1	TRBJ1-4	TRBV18	TGTGCCAGCTCAGGACAGGGGAACGAAAAACTGTTTTTT	CASSGQGNEKLFF
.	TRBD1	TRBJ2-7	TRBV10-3	TGTGCCATCAGCAGACAGGGTTACGAGCAGTACTTC	CAISRQGYEQYF
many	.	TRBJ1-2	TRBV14	TGTGCCAGCAGCCAGTCACGGAACTATGGCTACACCTTC	CASSQSRNYGYTF
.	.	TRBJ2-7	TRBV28	TGTGCCAGCAGCCCCGTCCAGGACGAGCAGTACTTC	CASSPVQDEQYF
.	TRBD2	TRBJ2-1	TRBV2	TGTGCCAGCAGTCCCCGACTAGCGGGAGCCCCCAATGAGCAGTTCTTC	CASSPRLAGAPNEQFF
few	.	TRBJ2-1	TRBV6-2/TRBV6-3	TGTGCCAGCAGCGACCCTGCGGGAAGGTCCTACAATGAGCAGTTCTTC	CASSDPAGRSYNEQFF
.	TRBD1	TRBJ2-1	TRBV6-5	TGTGCCAGCAGCCCGGGACAGGTTAACAATGAGCAGTTCTTC	CASSPGQVNNEQFF
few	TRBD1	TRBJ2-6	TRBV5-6	TGTGCCAGCAGCTTGGGGCAGGGGGCTCGCTCTGGGGCCAACGTCCTGACTTTC	CASSLGQGARSGANVLTF
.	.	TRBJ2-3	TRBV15	TGTGCCACCAGCAGAGATAAGAACAGTATCACAGATACGCAGTATTTT	CATSRDKNSITDTQYF
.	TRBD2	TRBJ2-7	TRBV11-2	TGTGCCAGCAGCTCACTAGCGGGGCTTCCCGAGCAGTACTTC	CASSSLAGLPEQYF
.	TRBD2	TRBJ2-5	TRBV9	TGTGCCAGCACGGACCCGGGAGGGCAACAAGAGACCCAGTACTTC	CASTDPGGQQETQYF
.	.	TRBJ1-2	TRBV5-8	TGTGCCAGCAGCTTGTACCGGAGCGGCTACACCTTC	CASSLYRSGYTF
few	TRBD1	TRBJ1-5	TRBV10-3	TGTGCCATCAGTGACGAAGGGACAGGGAGCAGACAGCCCCAGCATTTT	CAISDEGTGSRQPQHF
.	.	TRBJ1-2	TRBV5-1	TGCGCCAGCAGCTTGGGTTCGGCTAACTATGGCTACACCTTC	CASSLGSANYGYTF
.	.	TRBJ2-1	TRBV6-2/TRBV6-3	TGTGCCAGCAGTTACTCGGCTAGCTCCTACAATGAGCAGTTCTTC	CASSYSASSYNEQFF
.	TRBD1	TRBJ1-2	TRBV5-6	TGTGCCAGCAGCTTGGACAGGGGCTATGGCTACACCTTC	CASSLDRGYGYTF
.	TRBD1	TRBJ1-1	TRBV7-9	TGTGCCAGCAGCTTCGGGACAGGGACCACTGAAGCTTTCTTT	CASSFGTGTTEAFF
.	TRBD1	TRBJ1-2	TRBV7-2	TGTGCCAGCGGTATACAGGGGGTCTACACCTTC	CASGIQGVYTF
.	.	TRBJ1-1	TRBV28	TGTGCCAGCAGTGACAGGTCGCACGTGAACACTGAAGCTTTCTTT	CASSDRSHVNTEAFF
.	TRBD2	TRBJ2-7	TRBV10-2	TGCGCCAGTCACGGGACTAGCGGGAGGACGGGCGCCTACGAGCAGTACTTC	CASHGTSGRTGAYEQYF
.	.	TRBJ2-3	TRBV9	TGTGCCAGCAGCCTCGGAGGCTCCGGCACAGATACGCAGTATTTT	CASSLGGSGTDTQYF
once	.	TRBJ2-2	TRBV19	TGTGCCAGTATGCAGGGGTCCGGGGAGCTGTTTTTT	CASMQGSGELFF
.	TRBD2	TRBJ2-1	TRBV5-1	TGCGCCAGCAGCAGGGCTAGCGGGAGGGATGAGCAGTTCTTC	CASSRASGRDEQFF
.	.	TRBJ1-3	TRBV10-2	TGCGGAACAGGTCAAAGCTCTGGAAACACCATATATTTT	CGTGQSSGNTIYF
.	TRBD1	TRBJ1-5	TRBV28	TGTGCCAGCAGTTTACGACAGGGCTCCGTGCAGCCCCAGCATTTT	CASSLRQGSVQPQHF
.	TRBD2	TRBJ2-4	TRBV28	TGTGCCAGCAGTTCTAGACTAGCGGTAGCCAAAAACATTCAGTACTTC	CASSSRLAVAKNIQYF